Each of the 8 T cell receptor beta chains below was sequenced from the same sample in a study of blood T cell repertoires in COVID-19 (dated by TCRdb to 2019 to 2021). The library was obtained by the immunoSEQ multiplex PCR assay. The immuneACCESS repertoire file appears here via TCRdb, limited to in-frame rearrangements. These files lack a portion of the clones; in checked studies, under half of the deficit traces to unresolved V genes, and the cause of the others is not known. The sample table contains about 280,000 clones; only one count was recorded for approximately 91% of them. The ten largest clones add up to around 11% of the sample. Sequencing was performed on peripheral blood. The receptors were gathered from a woman in her thirties with COVID-19, enrolled during active disease.

The CDR3 DNA follows: TGCGCCAGCAGCCAAGACACTAGCGGGAGCGATGAGCAGTTCTTC. As protein: CASSQDTSGSDEQFF. The chain carries TRBV4-3 and TRBJ2-1; 11 nucleotides line up with TRBD2. V lost 0 bases, J lost 8 bases, and 3 bases stayed unmatched. The CDR3 loop spans 15 amino acids. Germline V gene sequence: CDR1 LGHNA, CDR2 YSLEER.

This clone has more than one count but fewer than ten. V is TRBV4-1 and J is TRBJ1-5; 9 bases are shared with TRBD1. The CDR3 contains 16 residues. The germline V gene encodes CDR1 MGHRA and CDR2 YSYEKL. The ends lost 6 bases at V and 7 bases at J; junction bases unmatched: 13. The CDR3 DNA sequence: TGCGCCAGCAGGGGTCTGTGGGACAGGGTTGGACAGCCCCAGCATTTT. Its translation is CASRGLWDRVGQPQHF.

The J gene is TRBJ2-1, the V gene TRBV19; 8 bases are shared with TRBD2. V lost 3 bases to trimming and J lost 6 bases; unmatched junction nucleotides: 10. The CDR3 extends over 16 amino acids. The germline gives CDR1 LNHDA, CDR2 SQIVND (reference sequence). DNA for the CDR3: TGTGCCAGTAGTATCCCCAGCGGGAGAGGATTCAATGAGCAGTTCTTC. This sequence encodes CASSIPSGRGFNEQFF. The full variable domain, with the rest looked up from reference TRBV19 and TRBJ2-1, is DGGITQSPKYLFRKEGQNVTLSCEQNLNHDAMYWYRQDPGQGLRLIYYSQIVNDFQKGDIAEGYSVSREKKESFPLTVTSAQKNPTAFYLCASSIPSGRGFNEQFFGPGTRLTVL.

The V call is TRBV5-4, the J call TRBJ1-3; D remains ambiguous. Trimming took 1 base from V and 0 from J, leaving 5 bases between them. There are 14 residues in the CDR3. Germline V gene lookup returns CDR1 SGHNT and CDR2 YYREEE (reference sequence). CDR3 nucleotide sequence: TGTGCCAGCAGCTTGTCAGGCTCTGGAAACACCATATATTTT. Translating it yields CASSLSGSGNTIYF.

The V and J genes are TRBV5-1 and TRBJ1-4; TRBD1 matches 7 bases. The J segment lost 8 bases and the V segment lost 4 bases, leaving 8 bases of the junction unmatched. The CDR3 extends over 14 amino acids. Germline V gives CDR1 SGHRS, CDR2 YFSETQ. CDR3 in DNA: TGCGCCAGCAGCCCCGGACAGGCGCACGAAAAACTGTTTTTT. This codes for CASSPGQAHEKLFF.

The chain uses TRBV27 and TRBJ2-1; TRBD2 agrees at 14 bases. The germline CDR1 and CDR2 sequences are MNHEY and SMNVEV (reference sequence). With V trimmed by 4 bases and J by 3 bases, 8 bases remained unmatched. The CDR3 totals 18 residues. CDR3 DNA: TGTGCCAGCAGTTGGGGACTAGCGGGAGCCATTGGCTACAATGAGCAGTTCTTC. Amino acids: CASSWGLAGAIGYNEQFF.

This rearrangement joins TRBV16 to TRBJ2-7; 8 bases map to TRBD1. Trimming took 4 bases from V and 4 from J; bases not matched to a gene: 6. The CDR3 covers 14 residues. Germline V lookup: CDR1 KGHSY, CDR2 FQNENV. DNA for the CDR3: TGTGCCAGCAGCCTCGGACAGGGTGGGTACGAGCAGTACTTC. Translated: CASSLGQGGYEQYF.

The chain is built from TRBV30 and TRBJ2-1, with TRBD2 matching 15 bases. With 4 bases clipped from V and 3 bases from J, the junction kept 10 bases outside the gene matches. CDR1 and CDR2 (germline): GTSNPN, SVGIG (reference sequence). The CDR3 totals 18 residues. The CDR3 loop is CAWTGTSGRPISYNEQFF. In DNA form, the CDR3 reads TGTGCCTGGACCGGGACTAGCGGGAGGCCCATTAGCTACAATGAGCAGTTCTTC.